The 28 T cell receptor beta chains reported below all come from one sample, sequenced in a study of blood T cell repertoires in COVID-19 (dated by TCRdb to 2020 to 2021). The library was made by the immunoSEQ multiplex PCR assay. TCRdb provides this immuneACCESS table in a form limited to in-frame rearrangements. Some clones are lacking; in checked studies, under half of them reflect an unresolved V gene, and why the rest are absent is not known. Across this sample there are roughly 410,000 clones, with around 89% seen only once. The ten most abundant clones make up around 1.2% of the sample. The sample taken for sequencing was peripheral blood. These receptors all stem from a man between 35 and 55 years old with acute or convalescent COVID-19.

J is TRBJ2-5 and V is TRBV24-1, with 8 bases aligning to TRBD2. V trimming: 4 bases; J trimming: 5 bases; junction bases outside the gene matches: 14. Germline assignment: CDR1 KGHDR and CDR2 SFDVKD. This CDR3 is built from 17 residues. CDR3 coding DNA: TGTGCCACCAGTGACCCACGGGAACTCCGGGGGGGGGAGACCCAGTACTTC. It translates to CATSDPRELRGGETQYF.

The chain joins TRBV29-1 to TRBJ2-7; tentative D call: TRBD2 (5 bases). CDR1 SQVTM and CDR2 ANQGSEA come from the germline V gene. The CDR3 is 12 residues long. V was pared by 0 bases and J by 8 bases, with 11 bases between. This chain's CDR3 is CSVEEDSVKQYF. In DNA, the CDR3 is TGCAGCGTTGAAGAAGATAGCGTGAAGCAGTACTTC.

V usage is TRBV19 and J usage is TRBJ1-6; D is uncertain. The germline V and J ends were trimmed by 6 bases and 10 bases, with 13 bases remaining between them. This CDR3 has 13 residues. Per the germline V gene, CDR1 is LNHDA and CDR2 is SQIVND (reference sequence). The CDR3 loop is CASSPGARSPLHF. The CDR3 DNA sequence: TGTGCCAGTAGCCCGGGAGCTAGATCACCCCTCCACTTT.

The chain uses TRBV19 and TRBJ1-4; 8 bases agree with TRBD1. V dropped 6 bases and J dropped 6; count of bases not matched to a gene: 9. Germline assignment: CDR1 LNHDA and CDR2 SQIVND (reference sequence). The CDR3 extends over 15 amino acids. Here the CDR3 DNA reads TGTGCCAGTAGCCCTCGACAGGGGAGGGATGAAAAACTGTTTTTT. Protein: CASSPRQGRDEKLFF.

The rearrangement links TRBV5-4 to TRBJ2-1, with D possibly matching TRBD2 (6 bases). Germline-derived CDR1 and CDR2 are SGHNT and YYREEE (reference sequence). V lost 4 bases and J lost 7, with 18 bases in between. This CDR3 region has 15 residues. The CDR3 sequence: CASSQGLVGRNEQFF. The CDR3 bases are TGTGCCAGCAGCCAGGGATTGGTAGGGAGGAATGAGCAGTTCTTC.

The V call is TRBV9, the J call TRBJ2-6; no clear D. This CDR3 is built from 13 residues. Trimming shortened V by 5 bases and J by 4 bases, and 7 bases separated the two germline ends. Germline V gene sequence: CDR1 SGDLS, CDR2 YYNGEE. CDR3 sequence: CASSLLGANVLTF. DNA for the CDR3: TGTGCCAGCAGTCTCCTCGGGGCCAACGTCCTGACTTTC.

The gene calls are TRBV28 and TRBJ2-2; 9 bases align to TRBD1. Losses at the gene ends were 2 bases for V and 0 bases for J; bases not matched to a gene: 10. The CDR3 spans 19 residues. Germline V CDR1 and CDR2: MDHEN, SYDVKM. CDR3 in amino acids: CASSLPYYGQGPNTGELFF. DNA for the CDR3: TGTGCCAGCAGTTTACCATATTACGGACAGGGGCCGAACACCGGGGAGCTGTTTTTT.

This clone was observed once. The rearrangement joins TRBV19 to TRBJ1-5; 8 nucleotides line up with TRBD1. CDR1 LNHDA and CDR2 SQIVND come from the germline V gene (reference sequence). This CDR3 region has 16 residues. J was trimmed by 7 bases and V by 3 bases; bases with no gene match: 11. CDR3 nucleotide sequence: TGTGCCAGTAGTATTACAGGGGGGTTTGATGGACAGCCCCAGCATTTT. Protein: CASSITGGFDGQPQHF.

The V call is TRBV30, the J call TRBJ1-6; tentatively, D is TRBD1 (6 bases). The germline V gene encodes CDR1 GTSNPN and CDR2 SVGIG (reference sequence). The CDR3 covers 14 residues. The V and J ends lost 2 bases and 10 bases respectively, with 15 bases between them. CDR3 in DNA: TGTGCCTGGAGTACTACAGGGCTCCGATCACCCCTCCACTTT. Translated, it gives CAWSTTGLRSPLHF. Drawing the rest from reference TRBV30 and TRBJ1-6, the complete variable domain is SQTIHQWPATLVQPVGSPLSLECTVEGTSNPNLYWYRQAAGRGLQLLFYSVGIGQISSEVPQNLSASRPQDRQFILSSKKLLLSDSGFYLCAWSTTGLRSPLHFGNGTRLTVT.

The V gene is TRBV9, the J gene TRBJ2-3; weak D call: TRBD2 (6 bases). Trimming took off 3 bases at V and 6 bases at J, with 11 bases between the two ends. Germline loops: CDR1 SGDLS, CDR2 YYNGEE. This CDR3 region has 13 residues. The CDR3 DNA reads TGTGCCAGCAGCGGCGGGGTGGAGGATACGCAGTATTTT. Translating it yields CASSGGVEDTQYF. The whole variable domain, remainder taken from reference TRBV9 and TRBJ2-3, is DSGVTQTPKHLITATGQRVTLRCSPRSGDLSVYWYQQSLDQGLQFLIQYYNGEERAKGNILERFSAQQFPDLHSELNLSSLELGDSALYFCASSGGVEDTQYFGPGTRLTVL.

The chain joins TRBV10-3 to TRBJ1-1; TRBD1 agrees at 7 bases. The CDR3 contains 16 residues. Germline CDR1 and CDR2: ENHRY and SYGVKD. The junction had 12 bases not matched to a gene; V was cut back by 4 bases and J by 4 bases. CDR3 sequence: CAISGGTVTLGTEAFF. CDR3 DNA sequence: TGTGCCATCAGTGGAGGGACAGTCACCCTCGGCACTGAAGCTTTCTTT.

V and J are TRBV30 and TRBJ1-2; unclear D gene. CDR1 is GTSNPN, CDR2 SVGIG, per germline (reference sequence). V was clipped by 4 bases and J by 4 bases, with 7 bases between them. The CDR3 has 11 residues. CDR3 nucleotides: TGTGCCTGGACTCTAAGCTATGGCTACACCTTC. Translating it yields CAWTLSYGYTF.

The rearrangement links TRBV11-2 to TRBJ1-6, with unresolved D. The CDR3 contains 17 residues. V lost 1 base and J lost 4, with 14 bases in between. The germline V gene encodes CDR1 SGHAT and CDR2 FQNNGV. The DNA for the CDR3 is TGTGCCAGCAGCTTAGTTCTGCGAGGGCCATATAATTCACCCCTCCACTTT. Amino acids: CASSLVLRGPYNSPLHF.

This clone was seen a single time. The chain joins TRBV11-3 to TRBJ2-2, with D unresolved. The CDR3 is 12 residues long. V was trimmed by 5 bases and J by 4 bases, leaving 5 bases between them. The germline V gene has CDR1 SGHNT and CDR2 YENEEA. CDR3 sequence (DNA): TGTGCCAGCAGCCTCTCCACCGGGGAGCTGTTTTTT. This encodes CASSLSTGELFF.

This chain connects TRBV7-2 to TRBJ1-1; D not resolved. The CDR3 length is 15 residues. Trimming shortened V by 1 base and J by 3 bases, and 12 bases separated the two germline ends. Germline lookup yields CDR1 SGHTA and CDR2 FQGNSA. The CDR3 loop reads CASSLGSSGYTEAFF. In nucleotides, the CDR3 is TGTGCCAGCAGCTTAGGGTCGAGCGGGTACACTGAAGCTTTCTTT.

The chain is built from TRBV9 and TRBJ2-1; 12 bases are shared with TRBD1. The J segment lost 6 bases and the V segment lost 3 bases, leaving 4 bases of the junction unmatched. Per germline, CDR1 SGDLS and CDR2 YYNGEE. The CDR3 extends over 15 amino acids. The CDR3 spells CASSDGTGGPNEQFF. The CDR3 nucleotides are TGTGCCAGCAGCGACGGGACAGGGGGCCCCAATGAGCAGTTCTTC.

CDR3 bases: TGTGCCAGCAGTTCGGACAGCTTGAAATCACCCCTCCACTTT. This translates into CASSSDSLKSPLHF. The gene calls are TRBV28 and TRBJ1-6, with D perhaps TRBD1 (6 bases). The CDR3 length is 14 residues. CDR1 and CDR2 from the germline V gene are MDHEN and SYDVKM. Trimming shortened V by 4 bases and J by 10 bases, and 14 bases separated the two germline ends.

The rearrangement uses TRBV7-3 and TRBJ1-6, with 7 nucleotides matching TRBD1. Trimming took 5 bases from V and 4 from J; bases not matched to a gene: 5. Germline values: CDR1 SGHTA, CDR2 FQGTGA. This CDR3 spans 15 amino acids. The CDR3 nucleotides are TGTGCCAGCAGCGAACAGGGGCTGTATAATTCACCCCTCCACTTT. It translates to CASSEQGLYNSPLHF.

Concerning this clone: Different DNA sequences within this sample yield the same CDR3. The CDR3 sequence: CASSYRETTEAFF. DNA for the CDR3: TGTGCCAGCAGCTACAGGGAGACCACTGAAGCTTTCTTT. The V call is TRBV6-5, the J call TRBJ1-1; possibly TRBD1 for D (6 bases). V dropped 6 bases and J dropped 4 bases, with 12 bases sitting between them. The CDR3 runs to 13 residues. Germline loops: CDR1 MNHEY, CDR2 SVGAGI.

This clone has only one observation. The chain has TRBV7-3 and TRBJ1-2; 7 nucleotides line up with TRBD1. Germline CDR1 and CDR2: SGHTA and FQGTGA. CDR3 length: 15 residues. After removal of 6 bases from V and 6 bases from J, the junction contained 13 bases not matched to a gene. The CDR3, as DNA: TGTGCCAGCAGTGGCGACAGGGTAACATACGATGGCTACACCTTC. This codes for CASSGDRVTYDGYTF. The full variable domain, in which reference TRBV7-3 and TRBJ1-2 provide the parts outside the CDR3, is GAGVSQTPSNKVTEKGKYVELRCDPISGHTALYWYRQSLGQGPEFLIYFQGTGAADDSGLPNDRFFAVRPEGSVSTLKIQRTERGDSAVYLCASSGDRVTYDGYTFGSGTRLTVV.

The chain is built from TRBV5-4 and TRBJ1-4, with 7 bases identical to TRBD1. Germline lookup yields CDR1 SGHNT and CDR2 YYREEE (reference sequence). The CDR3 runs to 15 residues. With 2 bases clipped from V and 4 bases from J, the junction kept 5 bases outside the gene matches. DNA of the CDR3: TGTGCCAGCAGCTTTCCCGGGACAGATAATGAAAAACTGTTTTTT. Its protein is CASSFPGTDNEKLFF.

In DNA form, the CDR3 reads TGTGCCAGCAGATCGCAGATAGCCAAAAACATTCAGTACTTC. This gives the protein CASRSQIAKNIQYF. The chain employs TRBV2 and TRBJ2-4, with unresolved D. The length of the CDR3 is 14 residues. CDR1 and CDR2 from the germline V gene are SNHLY and FYNNEI. Trimming took off 6 bases at V and 0 bases at J, with 9 bases between the two ends.

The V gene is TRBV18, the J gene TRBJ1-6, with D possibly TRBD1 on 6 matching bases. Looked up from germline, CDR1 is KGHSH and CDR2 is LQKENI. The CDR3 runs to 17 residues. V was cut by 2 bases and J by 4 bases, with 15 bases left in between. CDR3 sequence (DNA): TGTGCCAGCTCACCAGGGCAGGGGAATAGTTATAATTCACCCCTCCACTTT. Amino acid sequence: CASSPGQGNSYNSPLHF.

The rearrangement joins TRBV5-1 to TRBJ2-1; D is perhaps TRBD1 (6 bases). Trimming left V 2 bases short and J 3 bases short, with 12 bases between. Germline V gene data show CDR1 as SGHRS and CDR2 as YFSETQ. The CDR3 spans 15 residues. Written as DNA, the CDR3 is TGCGCCAGCAGCTTTAAGGACAGAAACTACAATGAGCAGTTCTTC. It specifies CASSFKDRNYNEQFF. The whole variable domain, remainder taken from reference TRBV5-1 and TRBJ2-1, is KAGVTQTPRYLIKTRGQQVTLSCSPISGHRSVSWYQQTPGQGLQFLFEYFSETQRNKGNFPGRFSGRQFSNSRSEMNVSTLELGDSALYLCASSFKDRNYNEQFFGPGTRLTVL.

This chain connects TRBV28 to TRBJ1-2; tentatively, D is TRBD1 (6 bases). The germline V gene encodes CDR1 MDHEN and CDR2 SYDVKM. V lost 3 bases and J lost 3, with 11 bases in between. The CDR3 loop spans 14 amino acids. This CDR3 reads CASSLSGGDYGYTF. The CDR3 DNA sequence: TGTGCCAGCAGTTTGAGCGGGGGCGACTATGGCTACACCTTC.

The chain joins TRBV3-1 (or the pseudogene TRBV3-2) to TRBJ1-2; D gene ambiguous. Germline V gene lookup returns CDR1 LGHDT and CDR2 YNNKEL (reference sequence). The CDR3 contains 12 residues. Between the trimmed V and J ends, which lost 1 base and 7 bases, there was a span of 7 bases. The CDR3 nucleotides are TGTGCCAGCAGCCAAGGTGGACTTGGCTACACCTTC. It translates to CASSQGGLGYTF.

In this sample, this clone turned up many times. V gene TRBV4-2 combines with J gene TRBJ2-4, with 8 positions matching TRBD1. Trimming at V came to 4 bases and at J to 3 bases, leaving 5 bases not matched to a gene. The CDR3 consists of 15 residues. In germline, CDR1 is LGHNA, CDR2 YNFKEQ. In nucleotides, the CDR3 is TGTGCCAGCAGCCCTACAGGGGGAGGCAAAAACATTCAGTACTTC. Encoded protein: CASSPTGGGKNIQYF.

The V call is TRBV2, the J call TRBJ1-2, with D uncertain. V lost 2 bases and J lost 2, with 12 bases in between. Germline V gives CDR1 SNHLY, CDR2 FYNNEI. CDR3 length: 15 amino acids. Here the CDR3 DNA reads TGTGCCAGCAGTGAACGGCGGCGGCTAAACTATGGCTACACCTTC. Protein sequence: CASSERRRLNYGYTF.